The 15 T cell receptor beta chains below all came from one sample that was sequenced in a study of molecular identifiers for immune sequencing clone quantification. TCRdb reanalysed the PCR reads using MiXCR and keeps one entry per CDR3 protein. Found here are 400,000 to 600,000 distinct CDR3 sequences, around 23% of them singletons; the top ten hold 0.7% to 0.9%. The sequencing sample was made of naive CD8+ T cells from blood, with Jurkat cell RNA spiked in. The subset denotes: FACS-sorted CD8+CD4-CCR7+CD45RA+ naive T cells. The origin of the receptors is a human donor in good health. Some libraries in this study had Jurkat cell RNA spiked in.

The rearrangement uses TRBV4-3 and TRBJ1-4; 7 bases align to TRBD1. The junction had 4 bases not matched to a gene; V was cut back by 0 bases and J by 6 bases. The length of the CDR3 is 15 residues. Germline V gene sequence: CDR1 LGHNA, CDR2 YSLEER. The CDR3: CASSQDRDSYEKLFF. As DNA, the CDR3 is TGCGCCAGCAGCCAAGACCGGGACAGTTATGAAAAACTGTTTTTT.

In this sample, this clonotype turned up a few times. The CDR3 here is CASSKQGYEQYF. The CDR3 DNA reads as TGTGCCAGCAGTAAACAGGGATACGAGCAGTACTTC. The chain combines TRBV6-2 or TRBV6-3 with TRBJ2-7; tentative D call: TRBD1 (6 bases). The CDR3 covers 12 residues. Germline loops: CDR1 MNHEY, CDR2 SVGEGT. Trimming cost V 5 bases and J 4 bases, with 9 bases left between them.

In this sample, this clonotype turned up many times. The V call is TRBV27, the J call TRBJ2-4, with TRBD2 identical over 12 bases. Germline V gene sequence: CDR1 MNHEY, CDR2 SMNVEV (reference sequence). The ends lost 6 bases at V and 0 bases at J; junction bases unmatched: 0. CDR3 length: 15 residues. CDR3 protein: CASRGLAGAKNIQYF. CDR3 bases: TGTGCCAGCAGGGGACTAGCGGGAGCCAAAAACATTCAGTACTTC.

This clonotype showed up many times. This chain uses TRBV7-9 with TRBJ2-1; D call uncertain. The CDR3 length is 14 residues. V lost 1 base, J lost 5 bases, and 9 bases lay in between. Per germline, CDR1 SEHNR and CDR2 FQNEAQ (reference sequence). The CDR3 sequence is CASSLDSGNNEQFF. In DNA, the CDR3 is TGTGCCAGCAGCTTAGATTCTGGAAACAATGAGCAGTTCTTC.

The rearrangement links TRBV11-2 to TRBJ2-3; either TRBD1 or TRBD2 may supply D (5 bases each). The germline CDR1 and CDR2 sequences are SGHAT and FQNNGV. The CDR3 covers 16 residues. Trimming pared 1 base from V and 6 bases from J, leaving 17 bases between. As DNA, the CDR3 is TGTGCCAGCAGCTTAGGCGGGTCAAACGCAGGGGATACGCAGTATTTT. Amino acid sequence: CASSLGGSNAGDTQYF.

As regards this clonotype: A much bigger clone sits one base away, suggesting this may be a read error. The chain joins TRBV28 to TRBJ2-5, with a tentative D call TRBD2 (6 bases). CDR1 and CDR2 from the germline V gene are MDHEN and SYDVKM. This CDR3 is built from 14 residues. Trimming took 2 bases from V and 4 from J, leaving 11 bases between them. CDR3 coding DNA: TGTGCCAGCAGTTTAGATACTAGCATAGAGACCCAGTACTTC. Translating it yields CASSLDTSIETQYF.

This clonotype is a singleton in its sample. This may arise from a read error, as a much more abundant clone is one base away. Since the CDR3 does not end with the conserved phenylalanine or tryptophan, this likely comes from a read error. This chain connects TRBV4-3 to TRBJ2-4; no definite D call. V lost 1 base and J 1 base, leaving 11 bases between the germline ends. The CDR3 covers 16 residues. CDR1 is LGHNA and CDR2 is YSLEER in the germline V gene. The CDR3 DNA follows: TGCGCCAGCAGCCAAGTCTACAGTGATGCCAAAAACATTCAGTACATC. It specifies CASSQVYSDAKNIQYI.

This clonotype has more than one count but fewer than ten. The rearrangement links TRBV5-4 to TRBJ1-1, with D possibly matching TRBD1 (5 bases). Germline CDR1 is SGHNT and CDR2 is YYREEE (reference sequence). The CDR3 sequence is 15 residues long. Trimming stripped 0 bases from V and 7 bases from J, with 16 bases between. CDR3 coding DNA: TGTGCCAGCAGCTTGGGAGGGGAACCCCCCATTGAAGCTTTCTTT. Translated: CASSLGGEPPIEAFF.

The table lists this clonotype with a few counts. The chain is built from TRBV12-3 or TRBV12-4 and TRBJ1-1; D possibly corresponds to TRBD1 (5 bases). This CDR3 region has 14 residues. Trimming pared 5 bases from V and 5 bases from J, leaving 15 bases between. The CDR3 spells CASSLNGGGTEAFF. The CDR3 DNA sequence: TGTGCCAGCAGTCTCAACGGGGGGGGGACTGAAGCTTTCTTT.

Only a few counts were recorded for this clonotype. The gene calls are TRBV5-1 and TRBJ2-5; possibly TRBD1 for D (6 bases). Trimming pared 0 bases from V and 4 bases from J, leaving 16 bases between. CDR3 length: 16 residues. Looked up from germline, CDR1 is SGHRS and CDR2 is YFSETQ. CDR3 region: CASSLEIRVGGETQYF. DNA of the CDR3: TGCGCCAGCAGCTTGGAAATCAGGGTAGGGGGAGAGACCCAGTACTTC.

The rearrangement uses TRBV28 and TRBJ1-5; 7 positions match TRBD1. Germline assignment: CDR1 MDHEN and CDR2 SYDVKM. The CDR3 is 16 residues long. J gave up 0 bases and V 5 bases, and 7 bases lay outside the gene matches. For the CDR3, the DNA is TGTGCCAGCAGTGTAACAGGGGTCTATAGCAATCAGCCCCAGCATTTT. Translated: CASSVTGVYSNQPQHF. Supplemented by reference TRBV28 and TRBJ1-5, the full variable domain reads DVKVTQSSRYLVKRTGEKVFLECVQDMDHENMFWYRQDPGLGLRLIYFSYDVKMKEKGDIPEGYSVSREKKERFSLILESASTNQTSMYLCASSVTGVYSNQPQHFGDGTRLSIL.

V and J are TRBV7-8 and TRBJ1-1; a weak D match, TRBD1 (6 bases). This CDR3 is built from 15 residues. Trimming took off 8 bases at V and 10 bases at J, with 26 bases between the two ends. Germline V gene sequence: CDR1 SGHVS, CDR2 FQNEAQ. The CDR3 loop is CASRPGAARSVAAFF. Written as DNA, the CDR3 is TGTGCCAGCCGGCCAGGGGCCGCACGGTCGGTTGCAGCTTTCTTT.

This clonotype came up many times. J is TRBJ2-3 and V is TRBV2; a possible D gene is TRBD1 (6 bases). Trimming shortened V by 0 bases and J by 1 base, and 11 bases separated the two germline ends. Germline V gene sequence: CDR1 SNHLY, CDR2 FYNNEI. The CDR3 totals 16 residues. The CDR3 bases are TGTGCCAGCAGTGAAGCCTGGGGGCTCGGCACAGATACGCAGTATTTT. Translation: CASSEAWGLGTDTQYF.

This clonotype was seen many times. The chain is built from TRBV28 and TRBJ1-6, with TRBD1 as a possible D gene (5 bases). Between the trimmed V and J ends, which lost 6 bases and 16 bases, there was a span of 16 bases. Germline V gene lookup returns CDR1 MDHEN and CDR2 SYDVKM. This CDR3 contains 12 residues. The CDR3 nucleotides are TGTGCCAGCAGCCCAGGGTTGGACGTTCTCCACTTT. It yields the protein CASSPGLDVLHF.

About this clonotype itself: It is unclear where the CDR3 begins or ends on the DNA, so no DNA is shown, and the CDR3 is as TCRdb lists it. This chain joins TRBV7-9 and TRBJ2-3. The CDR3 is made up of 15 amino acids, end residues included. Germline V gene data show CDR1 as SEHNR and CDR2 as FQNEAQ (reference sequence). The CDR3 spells CASSLVGFGTDTRYF.